What follows are 12 T cell receptor beta chains derived from one specimen sequenced in a study of OX40 agonist ivuxolimab in advanced cancers. The repertoire was sequenced with immunoSEQ multiplex PCR; TCRdb's copy has only in-frame clones and lacks some. The sample lists 65,000 to 95,000 clones; 91% were seen once. Source: CD4+ or CD8+ T cells sorted from blood, taken in a trial of the OX40 agonist ivuxolimab. These receptors all stem from an adult with an advanced solid tumor such as melanoma, head and neck, liver or kidney cancer.

This chain uses TRBV27 with TRBJ2-2; TRBD1 aligns across 7 bases. The trim removed 3 bases at V and 2 bases at J, leaving 6 bases unmatched. The germline CDR1 and CDR2 sequences are MNHEY and SMNVEV (reference sequence). CDR3 size: 16 residues. The CDR3 loop is CASSFLRDRNTGELFF. The CDR3 region has the DNA TGTGCCAGCAGTTTTCTTCGGGACAGAAACACCGGGGAGCTGTTTTTT.

J is TRBJ2-5 and V is TRBV2; possibly TRBD1 for D (6 bases). Germline assignment: CDR1 SNHLY and CDR2 FYNNEI. The CDR3 extends over 15 amino acids. Trimming took off 2 bases at V and 4 bases at J, with 14 bases between the two ends. The CDR3 nucleotides are TGTGCCAGCAGTGAAACAGGGATGATGGGAGAGACCCAGTACTTC. Encoded protein: CASSETGMMGETQYF.

The V gene is TRBV5-5, the J gene TRBJ1-1, with 10 bases aligning to TRBD1. With V trimmed by 5 bases and J by 4 bases, 14 bases remained unmatched. CDR1 SGHKS and CDR2 YYEKEE come from the germline V gene (reference sequence). The CDR3 loop spans 17 amino acids. This CDR3 reads CASRRGQGVNNGTEAFF. CDR3 bases: TGTGCCAGCAGACGCGGACAGGGGGTTAACAACGGCACTGAAGCTTTCTTT.

This chain joins TRBV20-1 and TRBJ2-5, with D perhaps TRBD2 (5 bases). Germline V CDR1 and CDR2: DFQATT, SNEGSKA (reference sequence). V dropped 7 bases and J dropped 9 bases, with 12 bases sitting between them. The CDR3 runs 10 residues. CDR3 amino acids: CSVGPEAQYF. CDR3 DNA sequence: TGCAGTGTGGGCCCGGAGGCCCAGTACTTC.

The CDR3 here is CASKGRASYEQYF. For the CDR3, the DNA is TGTGCCAGCAAAGGCAGGGCCTCCTACGAGCAGTACTTC. J is TRBJ2-7 and V is TRBV11-2; a weak D match, TRBD1 (5 bases). This CDR3 is built from 13 residues. Germline V CDR1 and CDR2: SGHAT, FQNNGV. The V and J ends lost 7 bases and 0 bases respectively, with 10 bases between them.

This clone was counted a single time. Other nucleotide sequences from this sample produce the same CDR3. The chain joins TRBV18 to TRBJ2-3; 13 bases match TRBD2. The CDR3 is 19 residues long. The J segment lost 1 base and the V segment lost 6 bases, leaving 13 bases of the junction unmatched. Germline values: CDR1 KGHSH, CDR2 LQKENI. This chain's CDR3 is CASSPVLLAGGPGTDTQYF. The CDR3 region has the DNA TGTGCCAGCTCGCCAGTTTTACTAGCGGGAGGGCCAGGCACAGATACGCAGTATTTT.

This clone showed up just a few times. The chain has TRBV7-9 and TRBJ1-1, with no clear D. V shed 5 bases and J shed 4 bases, with 8 bases lying between them. From germline, CDR1 is SEHNR and CDR2 FQNEAQ (reference sequence). The CDR3 is 12 amino acids. CDR3 loop: CASSPPGTEAFF. CDR3 bases: TGTGCCAGCAGCCCACCAGGCACTGAAGCTTTCTTT.

This chain connects TRBV5-3 to TRBJ2-3, with D possibly being TRBD2 (6 bases). TRBV5-3 is placed among ORFs of uncertain function. Trimming cost V 8 bases and J 6 bases, with 19 bases left between them. The CDR3 is 14 residues long. The CDR3 region is CASRLVPTDDTQYF. Here the CDR3 DNA reads TGTGCCAGCAGACTAGTGCCCACAGATGATACGCAGTATTTT.

This clone is a singleton in its sample. The gene calls are TRBV5-1 and TRBJ1-1; D might be TRBD1 (5 bases). From germline, CDR1 is SGHRS and CDR2 YFSETQ. The CDR3 contains 15 residues. Trimming took off 3 bases at V and 0 bases at J, with 12 bases between the two ends. Written as DNA, the CDR3 is TGCGCCAGCAGCTACGGGACCGGGATGAACACTGAAGCTTTCTTT. It encodes CASSYGTGMNTEAFF. Together with reference TRBV5-1 and TRBJ1-1, the CDR3 gives the full variable domain: KAGVTQTPRYLIKTRGQQVTLSCSPISGHRSVSWYQQTPGQGLQFLFEYFSETQRNKGNFPGRFSGRQFSNSRSEMNVSTLELGDSALYLCASSYGTGMNTEAFFGQGTRLTVV.

The V gene is TRBV5-1, the J gene TRBJ1-1; 8 bases are shared with TRBD1. This CDR3 comprises 15 residues. Germline CDR1 and CDR2: SGHRS and YFSETQ. The V gene end was trimmed by 2 bases and the J gene end by 1 base; junction bases not matched to a gene: 4. CDR3 protein: CASSFRQGKNTEAFF. CDR3 DNA: TGCGCCAGCAGCTTCAGACAGGGGAAGAACACTGAAGCTTTCTTT.

The chain combines TRBV5-4 with TRBJ2-3; D uncertain. The germline V and J ends were trimmed by 2 bases and 2 bases, with 0 bases remaining between them. The CDR3 runs to 11 residues. Germline V CDR1 and CDR2: SGHNT, YYREEE (reference sequence). Written as DNA, the CDR3 is TGTGCCAGCAGCTTCACAGATACGCAGTATTTT. Protein product: CASSFTDTQYF.

This clone occurred once. V is TRBV6-1 and J is TRBJ1-4; D not certain. V shed 2 bases and J shed 9 bases, with 13 bases lying between them. Germline loops: CDR1 MNHNS, CDR2 SASEGT. CDR3 length: 14 amino acids. CDR3 coding DNA: TGTGCCAGCAGTGAAAGGGTCGGGCAGAAAAAACTGTTTTTT. This encodes CASSERVGQKKLFF.